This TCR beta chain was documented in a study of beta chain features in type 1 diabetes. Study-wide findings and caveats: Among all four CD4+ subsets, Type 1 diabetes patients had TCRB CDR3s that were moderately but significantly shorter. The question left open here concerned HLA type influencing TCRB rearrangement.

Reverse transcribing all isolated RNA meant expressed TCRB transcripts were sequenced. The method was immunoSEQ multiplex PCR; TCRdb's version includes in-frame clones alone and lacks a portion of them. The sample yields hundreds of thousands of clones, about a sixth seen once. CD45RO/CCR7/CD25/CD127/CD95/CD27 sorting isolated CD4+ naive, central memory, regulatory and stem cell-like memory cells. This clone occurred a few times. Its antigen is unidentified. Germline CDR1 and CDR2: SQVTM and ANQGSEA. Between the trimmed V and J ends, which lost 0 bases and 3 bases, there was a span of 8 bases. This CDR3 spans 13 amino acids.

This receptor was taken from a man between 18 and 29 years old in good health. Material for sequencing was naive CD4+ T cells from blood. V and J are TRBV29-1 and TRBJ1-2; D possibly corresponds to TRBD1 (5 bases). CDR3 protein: CSVEDAGDYGYTF. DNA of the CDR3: TGCAGCGTTGAAGATGCGGGGGACTATGGCTACACCTTC.